The clone carrying this T cell receptor (beta chain) occurred many times. RNA transcripts were the template for amplifying TCR beta CDR3 regions. The TCR CDR3 first-round RT-PCR relied on the HTBI primer set. From the multiplex PCR reads, TCRdb called clonotypes with MiXCR, one entry per CDR3 protein. The sample consists of around 600,000 distinct CDR3 sequences, approximately 15% of them appearing once. Fresh peripheral blood, 9.5 to 10 ml of it, supplied the PBMCs. The entry originates in a study of T cells in Graves' hyperthyroidism and ophthalmopathy. Looking at the study overall: At initial diagnosis, before any treatment had begun, peripheral blood was obtained.

The clonotype originates from a woman aged 18 to 35 with Graves' ophthalmopathy. Sequenced sample: blood.

The CDR3: CAWATGTGEETQYF. For the CDR3, the DNA is TGTGCCTGGGCGACGGGGACAGGCGAGGAGACCCAGTACTTC. V usage is TRBV30 and J usage is TRBJ2-5, with 8 nucleotides matching TRBD1. Germline assignment: CDR1 GTSNPN and CDR2 SVGIG (reference sequence). This CDR3 region has 14 residues. The V and J ends lost 5 bases and 5 bases, in that order; junction bases with no gene match: 10.